Reported below is one T cell receptor beta chain. This clonotype occurred a few times. Its antigen has not been determined. There are no base qualities to consult, and no much larger clone falls within one base. The entry originates in a study of T cells in Graves' hyperthyroidism and ophthalmopathy (dated 2019 in TCRdb). Looking at the study overall: Peripheral blood was sampled at the time of initial diagnosis, prior to any treatment. TCR V-J signatures able to tell the groups apart were searched for in a discovery cohort of approximately 95 patients, of whom 40 to 45 had Graves' ophthalmopathy and 57 had stable Graves' hyperthyroidism. In addition, the study compared T-cell repertoires in thyroid tissue and in blood from 6 or 7 Graves' hyperthyroidism patients. The 100 discovery patients were randomly split 7:3 into training and test sets. Prospective prediction of ophthalmopathy was tested in an independent validation cohort of 18 to 20 hyperthyroidism patients and 17 patients who later progressed to ophthalmopathy. After blood sampling, hyperthyroidism patients were treated with methimazole at a starting dose of 30 mg daily, and ophthalmopathy patients were treated with high-dose intravenous methylprednisolone. The paper describes TCR Vbeta CDR3 sequencing of 135 peripheral blood samples, made up of roughly 45 ophthalmopathy patients, roughly 72 hyperthyroidism patients and some 17 progressor patients.

According to the germline V gene, CDR1 reads SGHAT and CDR2 reads FQNNGV. The CDR3 covers 15 residues, taking in both the cysteine and the phenylalanine. The entry retains the CDR3 DNA only, 45 bases that are in frame from base 1. From V the trimming removes 7 bases and from J it removes 6 bases, while the gene matches leave 8 bases of the junction unaccounted for. Amplification of TCR beta CDR3 regions was carried out from RNA transcripts. The TCR CDR3 was subjected to a first round of RT-PCR using the HTBI primer set and the Qiagen OneStep RT-PCR kit. The libraries were constructed in a second round of multiplex PCR and then size-selected and purified. Libraries were sequenced paired-end with 100 bp reads on an Illumina HiSeq2000. Per the original workflow: Raw data were processed with SOAPnuke, discarding reads with adapters, uncalled bases, mean Phred below 15, or no exact constant-primer or identifier match. High-quality paired reads were merged using COPE v1.2.5, and each unique nucleotide sequence was defined as a clonotype. MiTCR v1.1 was used to align the clonotypes against IMGT TRBV, TRBD and TRBJ reference segments. The analysis included only V-J combinations with a frequency above 0.0001, which together covered around 99% of the repertoires. A TCS score was defined as the ratio between F50 (clonal expansion) and ExV (chaos), using BLOSUM62-based TCRdist between CDR3 peptides within each V-J. Welch's t-statistics and random forest reduced roughly 530 V-J features to 10 to 15, which were used in a naive Bayes classifier (R e1071). Using fastp at Q25 and MiXCR, TCRdb reprocessed the public reads and kept productive beta chains. When rows share a CDR3 protein, they turn into one entry using the most common DNA and genes. It is TCRdb's table, rather than the study itself, that gives the V and J calls and clone size. The sample table records under 650,000 distinct CDR3 sequences; roughly 16% of these occur just once. The top ten hold approximately 3.9% of the sample.

The research as a whole found: In cross-validation, a model built on a 13 V-J signature told ophthalmopathy apart from stable hyperthyroidism with roughly 87% sensitivity and around 83% specificity, and in testing the same model reached 80%/75%. Sample size was not statistically predetermined, and investigators were not blinded to group allocation. Most expanded thyroid clonotypes (frequency above 0.001) were also detected in blood, suggesting blood repertoires may reflect thyroid immune responses. In validation, the model predicted progression to ophthalmopathy with around 71% sensitivity and less than 75% specificity, a median of around 6.6 months before onset.

A patient counted as having stable Graves' hyperthyroidism if no progression to ophthalmopathy occurred over 18 months of follow-up. Hyperthyroidism patients were newly diagnosed, with disease duration under 2 months, and aged 18 to 65 years. Exclusion was applied to patients with uncontrolled infections, other autoimmune diseases, pregnancy or lactation. Clinical symptoms, serum thyroxine and TRAb, thyroid ultrasound, and orbital computed tomography formed the basis for the diagnoses. PBMCs were isolated from 10 ml of fresh peripheral blood by Ficoll-Paque density gradient centrifugation. Trizol reagent was used to extract total RNA, and RNA quality was then checked on an Agilent 2100 Bioanalyzer.

Here the chain combines TRBV11-2 and TRBJ1-6; 8 bases in the middle match TRBD1. The sample was blood. The clonotype was recovered from a young woman with Graves' hyperthyroidism. The nucleotides read TGTGCCAGCACCAGGGGGCGCGGAATTAATTCACCCCTCCACTTT. Translated, it reads CASTRGRGINSPLHF.